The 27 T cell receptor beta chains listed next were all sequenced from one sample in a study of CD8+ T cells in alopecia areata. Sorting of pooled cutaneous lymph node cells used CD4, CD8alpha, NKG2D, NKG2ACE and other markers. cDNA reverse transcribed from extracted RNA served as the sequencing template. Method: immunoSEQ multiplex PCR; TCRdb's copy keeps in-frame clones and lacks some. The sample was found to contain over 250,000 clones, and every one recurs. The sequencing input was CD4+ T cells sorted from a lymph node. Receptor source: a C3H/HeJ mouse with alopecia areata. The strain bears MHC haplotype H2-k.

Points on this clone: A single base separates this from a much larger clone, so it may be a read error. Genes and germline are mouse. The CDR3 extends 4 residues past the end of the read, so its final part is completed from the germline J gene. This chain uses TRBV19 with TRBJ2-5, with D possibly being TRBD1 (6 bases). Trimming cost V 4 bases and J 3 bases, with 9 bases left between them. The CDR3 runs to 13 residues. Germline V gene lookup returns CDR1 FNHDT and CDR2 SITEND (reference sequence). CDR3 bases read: TGTGCCAGCAGTGGGGGACAACAAGAC. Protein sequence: CASSGGQQD. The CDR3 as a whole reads CASSGGQQDTQYF.

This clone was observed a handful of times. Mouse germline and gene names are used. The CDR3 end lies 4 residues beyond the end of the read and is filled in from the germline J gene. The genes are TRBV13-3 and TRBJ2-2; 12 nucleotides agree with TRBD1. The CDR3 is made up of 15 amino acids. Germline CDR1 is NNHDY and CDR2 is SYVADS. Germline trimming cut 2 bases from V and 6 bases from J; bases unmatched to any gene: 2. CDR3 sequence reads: CASSEGTGGAGQLYF. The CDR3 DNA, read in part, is TGTGCCAGCAGTGAGGGGACAGGGGGCGCCGGG.

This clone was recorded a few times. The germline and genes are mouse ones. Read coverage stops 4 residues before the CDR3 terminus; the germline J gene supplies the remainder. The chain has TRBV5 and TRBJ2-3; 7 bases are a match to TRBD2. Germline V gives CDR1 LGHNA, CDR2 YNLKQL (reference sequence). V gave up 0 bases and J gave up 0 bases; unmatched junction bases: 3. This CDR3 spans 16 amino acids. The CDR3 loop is CASSQDPDWSAETLYF. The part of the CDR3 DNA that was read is TGTGCCAGCAGCCAAGATCCGGACTGGAGTGCAGAA.

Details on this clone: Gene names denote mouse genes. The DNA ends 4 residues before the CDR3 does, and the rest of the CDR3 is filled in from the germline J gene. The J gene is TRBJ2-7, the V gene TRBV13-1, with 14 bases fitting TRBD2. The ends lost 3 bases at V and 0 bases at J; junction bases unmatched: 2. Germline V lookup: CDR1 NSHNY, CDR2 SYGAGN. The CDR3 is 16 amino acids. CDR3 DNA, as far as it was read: TGTGCCAGCAGTGGGGGACTGGGGGGGCGCTCCTAT. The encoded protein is CASSGGLGGRSY. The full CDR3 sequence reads CASSGGLGGRSYEQYF.

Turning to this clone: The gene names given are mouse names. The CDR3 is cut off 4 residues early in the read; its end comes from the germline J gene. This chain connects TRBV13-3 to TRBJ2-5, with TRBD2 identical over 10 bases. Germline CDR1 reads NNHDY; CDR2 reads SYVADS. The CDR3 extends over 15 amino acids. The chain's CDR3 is CASSAWGGGGDTQYF. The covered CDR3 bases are TGTGCCAGCAGTGCCTGGGGGGGCGGAGGAGAC. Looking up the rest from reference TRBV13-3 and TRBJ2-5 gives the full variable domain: EAAVTQSPRSKVAVTGGKVTLSCHQTNNHDYMYWYRQDTGHGLRLIHYSYVADSTEKGDIPDGYKASRPSQENFSLILELASLSQTAVYFCASSAWGGGGDTQYFGPGTRLLVL.

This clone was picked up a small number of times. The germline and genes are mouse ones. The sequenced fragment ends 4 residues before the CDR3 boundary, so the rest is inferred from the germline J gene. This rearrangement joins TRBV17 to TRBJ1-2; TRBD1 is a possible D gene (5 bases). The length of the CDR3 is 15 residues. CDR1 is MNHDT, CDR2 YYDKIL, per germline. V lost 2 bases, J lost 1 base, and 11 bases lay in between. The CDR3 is CASSRSRTGNSDYTF. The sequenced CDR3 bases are TGTGCTAGCAGTAGATCCCGCACAGGAAACTCC.

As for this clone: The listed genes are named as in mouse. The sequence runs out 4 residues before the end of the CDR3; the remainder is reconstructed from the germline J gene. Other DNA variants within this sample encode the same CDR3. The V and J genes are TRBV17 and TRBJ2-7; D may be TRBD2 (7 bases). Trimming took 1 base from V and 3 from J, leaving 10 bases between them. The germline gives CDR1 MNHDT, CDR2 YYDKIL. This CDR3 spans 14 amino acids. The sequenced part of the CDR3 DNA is TGTGCTAGCAGTAGAGGGGGGGCCCTCTAT. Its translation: CASSRGGALY. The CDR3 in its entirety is CASSRGGALYEQYF.

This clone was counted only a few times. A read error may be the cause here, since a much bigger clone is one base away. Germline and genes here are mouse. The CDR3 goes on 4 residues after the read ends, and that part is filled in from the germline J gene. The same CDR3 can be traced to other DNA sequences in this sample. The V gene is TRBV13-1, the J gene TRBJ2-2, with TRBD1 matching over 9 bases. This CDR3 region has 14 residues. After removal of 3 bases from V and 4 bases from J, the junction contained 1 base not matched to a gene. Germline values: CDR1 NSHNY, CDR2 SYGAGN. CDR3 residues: CASSGTGATGQLYF. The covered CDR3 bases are TGTGCCAGCAGTGGGACAGGGGCCACCGGG.

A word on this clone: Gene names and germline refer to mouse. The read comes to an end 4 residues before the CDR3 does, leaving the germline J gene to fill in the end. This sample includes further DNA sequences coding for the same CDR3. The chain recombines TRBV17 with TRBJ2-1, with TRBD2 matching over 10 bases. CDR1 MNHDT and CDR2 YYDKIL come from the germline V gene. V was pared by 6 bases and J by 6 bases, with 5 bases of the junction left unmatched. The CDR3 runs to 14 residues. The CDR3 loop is CASSRLGGGAEQFF. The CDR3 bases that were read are TGTGCTAGCAGCAGACTGGGGGGAGGTGCT.

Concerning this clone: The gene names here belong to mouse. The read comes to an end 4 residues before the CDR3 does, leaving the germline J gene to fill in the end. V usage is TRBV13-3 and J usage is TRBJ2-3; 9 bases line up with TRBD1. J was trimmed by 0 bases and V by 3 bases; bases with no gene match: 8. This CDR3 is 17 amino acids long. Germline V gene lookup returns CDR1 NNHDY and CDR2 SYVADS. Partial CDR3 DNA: TGTGCCAGCAGTGCTCACAGGGGGCAGGGTAGTGCAGAA. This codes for CASSAHRGQGSAE. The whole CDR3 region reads CASSAHRGQGSAETLYF.

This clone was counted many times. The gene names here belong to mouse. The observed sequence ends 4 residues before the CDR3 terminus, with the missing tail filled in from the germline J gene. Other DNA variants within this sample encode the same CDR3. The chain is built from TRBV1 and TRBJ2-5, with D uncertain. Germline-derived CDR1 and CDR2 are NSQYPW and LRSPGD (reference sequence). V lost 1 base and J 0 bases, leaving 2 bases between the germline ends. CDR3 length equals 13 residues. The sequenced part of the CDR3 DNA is TGCACCTGCAGTGCAGTTAACCAAGAC. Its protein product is CTCSAVNQD. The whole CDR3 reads CTCSAVNQDTQYF.

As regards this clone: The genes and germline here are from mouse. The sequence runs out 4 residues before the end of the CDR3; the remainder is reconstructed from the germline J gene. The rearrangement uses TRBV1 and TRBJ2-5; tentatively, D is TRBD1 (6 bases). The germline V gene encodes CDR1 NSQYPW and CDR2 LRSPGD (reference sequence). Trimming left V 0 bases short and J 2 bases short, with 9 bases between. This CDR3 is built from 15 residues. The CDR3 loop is CTCSADNRAQDTQYF. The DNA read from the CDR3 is TGCACCTGCAGTGCAGATAACAGGGCCCAAGAC.

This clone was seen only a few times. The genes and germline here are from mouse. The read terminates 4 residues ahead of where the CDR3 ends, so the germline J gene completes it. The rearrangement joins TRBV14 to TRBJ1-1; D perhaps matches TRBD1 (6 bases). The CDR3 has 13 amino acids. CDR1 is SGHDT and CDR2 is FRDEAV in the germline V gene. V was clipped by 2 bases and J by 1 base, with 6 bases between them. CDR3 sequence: CASSLQGNTEVFF. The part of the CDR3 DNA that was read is TGTGCCAGCAGTTTACAGGGGAACACA.

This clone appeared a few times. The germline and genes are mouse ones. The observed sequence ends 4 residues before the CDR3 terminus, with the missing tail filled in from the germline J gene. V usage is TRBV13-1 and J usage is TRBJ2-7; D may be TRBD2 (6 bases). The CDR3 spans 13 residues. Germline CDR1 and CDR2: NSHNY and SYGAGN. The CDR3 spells CASSDAGGDEQYF. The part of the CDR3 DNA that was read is TGTGCCAGCAGTGATGCGGGGGGAGAT.

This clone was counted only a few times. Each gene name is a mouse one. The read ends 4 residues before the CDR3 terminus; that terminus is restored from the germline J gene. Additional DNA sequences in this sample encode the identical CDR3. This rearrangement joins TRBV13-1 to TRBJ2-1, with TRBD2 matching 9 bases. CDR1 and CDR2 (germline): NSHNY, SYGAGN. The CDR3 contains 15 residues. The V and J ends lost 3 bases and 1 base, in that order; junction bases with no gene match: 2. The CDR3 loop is CASSGLGANYAEQFF. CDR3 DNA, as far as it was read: TGTGCCAGCAGTGGACTGGGGGCCAACTATGCT.

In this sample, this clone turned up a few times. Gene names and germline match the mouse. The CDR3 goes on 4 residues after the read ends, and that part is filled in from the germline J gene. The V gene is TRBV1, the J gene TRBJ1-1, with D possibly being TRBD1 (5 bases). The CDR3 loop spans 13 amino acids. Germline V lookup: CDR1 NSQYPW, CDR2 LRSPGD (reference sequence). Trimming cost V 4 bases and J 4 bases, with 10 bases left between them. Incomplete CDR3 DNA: TGCACCTGCAGTGTTGGACAATCCACA. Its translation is CTCSVGQST. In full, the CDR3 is CTCSVGQSTEVFF.

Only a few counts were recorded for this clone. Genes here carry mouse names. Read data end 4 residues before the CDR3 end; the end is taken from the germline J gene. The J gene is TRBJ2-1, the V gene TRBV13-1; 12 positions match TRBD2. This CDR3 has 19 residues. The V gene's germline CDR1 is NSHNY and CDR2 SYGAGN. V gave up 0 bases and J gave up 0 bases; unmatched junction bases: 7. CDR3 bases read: TGTGCCAGCAGTGATGCACGGGACTGGGGGGCTCCTAACTATGCT. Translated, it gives CASSDARDWGAPNYA. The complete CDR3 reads CASSDARDWGAPNYAEQFF.

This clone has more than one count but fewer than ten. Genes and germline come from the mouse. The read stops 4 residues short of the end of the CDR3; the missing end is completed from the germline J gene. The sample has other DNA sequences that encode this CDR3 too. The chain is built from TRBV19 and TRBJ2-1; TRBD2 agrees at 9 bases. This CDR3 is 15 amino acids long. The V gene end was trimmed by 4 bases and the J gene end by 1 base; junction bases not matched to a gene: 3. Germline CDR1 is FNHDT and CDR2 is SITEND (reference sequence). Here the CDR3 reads CASSPDWGNYAEQFF. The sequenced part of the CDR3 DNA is TGTGCCAGCAGTCCTGACTGGGGGAACTATGCT.

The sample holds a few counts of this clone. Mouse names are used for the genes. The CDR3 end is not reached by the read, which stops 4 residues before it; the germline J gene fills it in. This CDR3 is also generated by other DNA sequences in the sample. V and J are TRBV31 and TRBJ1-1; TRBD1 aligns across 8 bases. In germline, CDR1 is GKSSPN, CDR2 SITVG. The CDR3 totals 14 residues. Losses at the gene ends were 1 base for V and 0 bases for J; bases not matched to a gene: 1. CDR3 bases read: TGTGCCTGGAGTCCGGGACAGGCAAACACA. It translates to CAWSPGQANT. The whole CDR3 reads CAWSPGQANTEVFF.

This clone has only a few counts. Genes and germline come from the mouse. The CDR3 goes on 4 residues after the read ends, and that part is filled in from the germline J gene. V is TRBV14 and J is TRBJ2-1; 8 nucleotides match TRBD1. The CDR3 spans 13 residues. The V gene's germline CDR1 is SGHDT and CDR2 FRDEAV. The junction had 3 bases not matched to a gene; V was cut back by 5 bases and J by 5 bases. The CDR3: CASSQTGDAEQFF. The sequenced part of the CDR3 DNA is TGTGCCAGCAGCCAGACAGGGGATGCT.

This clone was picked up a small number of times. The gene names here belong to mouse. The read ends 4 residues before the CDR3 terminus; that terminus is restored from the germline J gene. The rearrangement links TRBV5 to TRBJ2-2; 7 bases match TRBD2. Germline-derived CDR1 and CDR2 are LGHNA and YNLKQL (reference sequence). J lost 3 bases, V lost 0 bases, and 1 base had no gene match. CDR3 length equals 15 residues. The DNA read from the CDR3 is TGTGCCAGCAGCCAAGATCTGGGGGACACCGGG. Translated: CASSQDLGDTG. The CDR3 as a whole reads CASSQDLGDTGQLYF.

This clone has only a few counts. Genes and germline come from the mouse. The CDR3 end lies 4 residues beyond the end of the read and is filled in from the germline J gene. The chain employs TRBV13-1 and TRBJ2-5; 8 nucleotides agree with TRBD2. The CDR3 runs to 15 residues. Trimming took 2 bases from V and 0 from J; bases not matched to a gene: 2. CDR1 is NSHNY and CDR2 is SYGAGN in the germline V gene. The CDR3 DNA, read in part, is TGTGCCAGCAGTGAGGGGGGGCAGAACCAAGAC. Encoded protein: CASSEGGQNQD. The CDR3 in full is CASSEGGQNQDTQYF.

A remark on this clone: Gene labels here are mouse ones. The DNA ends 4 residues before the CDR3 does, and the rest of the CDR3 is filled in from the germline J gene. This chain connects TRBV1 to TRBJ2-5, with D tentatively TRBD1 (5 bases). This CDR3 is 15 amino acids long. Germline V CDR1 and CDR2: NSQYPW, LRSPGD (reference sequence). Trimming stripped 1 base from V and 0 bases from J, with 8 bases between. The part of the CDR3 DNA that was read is TGCACCTGCAGTGCAGTGGACAATAACCAAGAC. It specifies CTCSAVDNNQD. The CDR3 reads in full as CTCSAVDNNQDTQYF.

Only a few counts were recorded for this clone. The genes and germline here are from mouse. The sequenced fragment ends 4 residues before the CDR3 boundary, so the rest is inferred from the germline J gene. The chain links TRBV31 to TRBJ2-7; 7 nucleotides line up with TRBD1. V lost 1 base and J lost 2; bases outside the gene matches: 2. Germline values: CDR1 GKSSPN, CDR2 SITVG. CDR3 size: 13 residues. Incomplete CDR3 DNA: TGTGCCTGGAGTCCGGGACAGACCTAT. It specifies CAWSPGQTY. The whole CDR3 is CAWSPGQTYEQYF.

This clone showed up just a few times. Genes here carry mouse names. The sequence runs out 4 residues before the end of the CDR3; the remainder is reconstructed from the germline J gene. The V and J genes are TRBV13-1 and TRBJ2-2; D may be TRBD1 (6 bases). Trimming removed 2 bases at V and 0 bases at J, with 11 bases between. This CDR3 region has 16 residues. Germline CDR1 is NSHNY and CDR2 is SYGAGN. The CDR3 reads CASSEMDSANTGQLYF. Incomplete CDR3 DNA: TGTGCCAGCAGTGAGATGGACAGCGCAAACACCGGG.

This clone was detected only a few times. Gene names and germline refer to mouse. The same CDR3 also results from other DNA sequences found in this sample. The DNA read from the CDR3 is TGTGCCAGCGGTGAGGGACAGAACACCGGG. It encodes CASGEGQNTG. From start to end, the CDR3 is CASGEGQNTGQLYF. The gene calls are TRBV13-2 and TRBJ2-2; 7 nucleotides line up with TRBD1. The read is 4 residues too short to cover the CDR3 end, so that end is filled in from the germline J gene. The CDR3 runs to 14 residues. Germline CDR1 reads NNHNN; CDR2 reads SYGAGS (reference sequence). Trimming took 2 bases from V and 2 from J; bases not matched to a gene: 0.

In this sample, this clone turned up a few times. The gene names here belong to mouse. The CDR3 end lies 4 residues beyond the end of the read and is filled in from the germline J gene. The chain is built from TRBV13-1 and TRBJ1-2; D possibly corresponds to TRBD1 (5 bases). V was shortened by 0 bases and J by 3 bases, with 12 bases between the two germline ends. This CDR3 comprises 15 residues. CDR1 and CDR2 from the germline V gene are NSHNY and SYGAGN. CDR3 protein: CASSDVGRADSDYTF. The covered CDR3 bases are TGTGCCAGCAGTGATGTGGGCAGGGCGGACTCC.